This T cell receptor (beta chain) was captured in a study of PD-1 blockade in classical Hodgkin lymphoma (TCRdb year 2020). For the wider study: The study used CyTOF and TCR beta sequencing to define a peripheral blood immune signature of response to PD-1 blockade in classical Hodgkin lymphoma.

Paper-wide results and their limitations: Newly diagnosed patients were reported to have lower baseline TCR diversity than healthy donors, and relapsed/refractory patients were reported to have lower baseline TCR diversity still. The study covered only a single clinical trial cohort, and the causes of the repertoire differences, possibly disease activity or prior therapy, were still not defined.

V trim: 4 bases; J trim: 4 bases; unmatched bases: 12. The germline V gene sets CDR1 to SGHDT and CDR2 to YYEEEE. From its cysteine to its phenylalanine, the CDR3 spans 16 amino acids. Only CDR3 DNA is held: 48 bases, read in frame from base 1. The time point label corresponds to: newly diagnosed, previously untreated cHL patient sample. As a comparison group for the relapsed/refractory trial patients, PBMCs from patients with newly diagnosed, previously untreated classical Hodgkin lymphoma were sequenced. Peripheral blood was collected in 8 mL Vacutainer Cell Preparation Tubes, from which PBMCs were isolated by centrifugation and then cryopreserved. The Qiagen DNeasy kit was used to extract genomic DNA from unsorted PBMCs and from the negatively selected CD4+ and CD8+ fractions. Amplification of TCR beta CDR3 regions was done by immunoSEQ multiplex PCR with primers that anneal to V and J segments. A synthetic immune receptor repertoire was used to minimize amplification bias, and remaining bias was computationally removed after sequencing. Under the source paper's analysis protocol: Repertoire diversity was quantified as the Shannon entropy index using custom Python scripts. Unsorted, CD4+ and CD8+ repertoires were analyzed separately, except in combined analyses where CD4+ and CD8+ sequences were merged in silico. Held by TCRdb, this immuneACCESS table contains in-frame sequences only and omits some clones. Under half of the omission traces to an unresolved V gene where checked; the cause of the rest is unknown. The DNA was the basis for D and trimming; V, J and clone size are from that table. This sample lists approximately 30,000 clones; approximately 93% were detected once. The ten top clones hold 3.8% of the sample.

With respect to this clone: Its specific antigen is unknown. Base qualities are not at hand, and no much larger clone is one base apart.

Sequences were obtained from peripheral blood mononuclear cells (PBMCs). This TCR was recovered from a human donor with classical Hodgkin lymphoma. The V and J genes are TRBV5-6 and TRBJ2-7, with 9 central nucleotides matching TRBD1. The CDR3 protein is CASSLGLGQGGYEQYF. In nucleotides, the sequence is TGTGCCAGCAGCCTGGGGCTGGGACAGGGTGGATACGAGCAGTACTTC.